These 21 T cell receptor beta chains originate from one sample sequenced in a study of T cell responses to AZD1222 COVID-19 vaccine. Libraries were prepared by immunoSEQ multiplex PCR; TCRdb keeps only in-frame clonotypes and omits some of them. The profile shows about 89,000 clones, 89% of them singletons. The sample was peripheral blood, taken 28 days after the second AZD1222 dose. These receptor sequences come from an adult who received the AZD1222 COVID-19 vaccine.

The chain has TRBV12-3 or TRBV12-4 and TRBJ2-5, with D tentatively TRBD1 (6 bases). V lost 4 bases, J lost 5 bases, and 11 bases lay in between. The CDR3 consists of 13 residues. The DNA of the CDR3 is TGTGCCAGCAGTTGGGGGACATTTGAGACCCAGTACTTC. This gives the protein CASSWGTFETQYF.

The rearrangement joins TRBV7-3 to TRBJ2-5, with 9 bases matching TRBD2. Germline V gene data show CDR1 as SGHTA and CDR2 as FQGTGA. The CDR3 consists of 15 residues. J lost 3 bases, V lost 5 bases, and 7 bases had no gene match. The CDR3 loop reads CASSPLAGLKETQYF. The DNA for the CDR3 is TGTGCCAGCAGCCCCCTAGCGGGGTTAAAAGAGACCCAGTACTTC. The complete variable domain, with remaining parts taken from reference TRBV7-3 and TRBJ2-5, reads GAGVSQTPSNKVTEKGKYVELRCDPISGHTALYWYRQSLGQGPEFLIYFQGTGAADDSGLPNDRFFAVRPEGSVSTLKIQRTERGDSAVYLCASSPLAGLKETQYFGPGTRLLVL.

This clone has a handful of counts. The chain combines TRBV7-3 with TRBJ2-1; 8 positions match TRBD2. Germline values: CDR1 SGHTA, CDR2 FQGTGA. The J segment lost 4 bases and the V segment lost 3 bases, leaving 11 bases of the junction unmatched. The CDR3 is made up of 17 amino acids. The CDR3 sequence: CASSFNSAGEKYNEQFF. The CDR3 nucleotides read TGTGCCAGCAGCTTTAATTCAGCGGGGGAGAAGTACAATGAGCAGTTCTTC.

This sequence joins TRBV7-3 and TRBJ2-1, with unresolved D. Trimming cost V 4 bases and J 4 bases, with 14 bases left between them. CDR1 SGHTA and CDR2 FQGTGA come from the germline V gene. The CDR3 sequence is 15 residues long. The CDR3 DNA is TGTGCCAGCAGCTCACAAAAGGGCCCGTACAATGAGCAGTTCTTC. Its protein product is CASSSQKGPYNEQFF.

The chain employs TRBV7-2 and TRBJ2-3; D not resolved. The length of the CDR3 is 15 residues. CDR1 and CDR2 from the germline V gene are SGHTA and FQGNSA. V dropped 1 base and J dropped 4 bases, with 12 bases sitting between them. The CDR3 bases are TGTGCCAGCAGCTTAGTCGGGTCGGGCGCAGATACGCAGTATTTT. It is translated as CASSLVGSGADTQYF.

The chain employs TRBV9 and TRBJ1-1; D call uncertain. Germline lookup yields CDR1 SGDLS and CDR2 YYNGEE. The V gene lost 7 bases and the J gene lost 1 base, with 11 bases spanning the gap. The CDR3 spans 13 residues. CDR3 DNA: TGTGCCAGCCGTGCCGGGCCGAACACTGAAGCTTTCTTT. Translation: CASRAGPNTEAFF. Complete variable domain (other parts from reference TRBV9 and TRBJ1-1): DSGVTQTPKHLITATGQRVTLRCSPRSGDLSVYWYQQSLDQGLQFLIQYYNGEERAKGNILERFSAQQFPDLHSELNLSSLELGDSALYFCASRAGPNTEAFFGQGTRLTVV.

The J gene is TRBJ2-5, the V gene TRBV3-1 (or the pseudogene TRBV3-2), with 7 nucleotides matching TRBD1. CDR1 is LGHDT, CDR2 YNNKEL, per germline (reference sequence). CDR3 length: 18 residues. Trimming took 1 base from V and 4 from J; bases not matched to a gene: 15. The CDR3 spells CASSQVRGQTRGGETQYF. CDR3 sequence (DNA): TGTGCCAGCAGCCAAGTTCGGGGACAGACGAGAGGGGGAGAGACCCAGTACTTC.

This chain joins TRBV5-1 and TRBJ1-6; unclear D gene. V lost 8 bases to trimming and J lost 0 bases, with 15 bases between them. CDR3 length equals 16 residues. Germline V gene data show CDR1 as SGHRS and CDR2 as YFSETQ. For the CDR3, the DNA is TGCGCCAGTCAGACGGACCCTAGCTCCTATAATTCACCCCTCCACTTT. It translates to CASQTDPSSYNSPLHF.

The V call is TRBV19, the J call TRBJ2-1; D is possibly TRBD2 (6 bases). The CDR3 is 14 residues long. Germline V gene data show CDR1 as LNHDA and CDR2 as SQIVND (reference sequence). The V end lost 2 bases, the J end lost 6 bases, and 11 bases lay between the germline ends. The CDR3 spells CASSITSYFNEQFF. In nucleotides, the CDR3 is TGTGCCAGTAGTATAACTAGCTACTTCAATGAGCAGTTCTTC.

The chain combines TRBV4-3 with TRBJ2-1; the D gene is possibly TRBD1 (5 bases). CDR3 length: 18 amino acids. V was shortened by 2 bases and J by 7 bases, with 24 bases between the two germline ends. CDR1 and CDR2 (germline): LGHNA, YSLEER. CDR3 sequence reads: CASSQSHGIRAMRNEQFF. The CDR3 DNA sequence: TGCGCCAGCAGCCAAAGTCACGGTATCAGGGCGATGAGAAATGAGCAGTTCTTC.

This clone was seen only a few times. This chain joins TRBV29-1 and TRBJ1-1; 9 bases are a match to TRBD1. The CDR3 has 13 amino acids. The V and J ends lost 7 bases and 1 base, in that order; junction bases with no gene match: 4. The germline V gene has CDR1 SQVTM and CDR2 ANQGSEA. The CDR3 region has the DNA TGCAGCGCTTTGGACAGGGGGAACACTGAAGCTTTCTTT. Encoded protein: CSALDRGNTEAFF. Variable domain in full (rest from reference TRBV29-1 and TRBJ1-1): SAVISQKPSRDICQRGTSLTIQCQVDSQVTMMFWYRQQPGQSLTLIATANQGSEATYESGFVIDKFPISRPNLTFSTLTVSNMSPEDSSIYLCSALDRGNTEAFFGQGTRLTVV.

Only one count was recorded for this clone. The CDR3 DNA is TGTGCCAGCAGTCCCCAGGGTCAGTACAATGAGCAGTTCTTC. Translated, it gives CASSPQGQYNEQFF. The chain has TRBV27 and TRBJ2-1; tentatively, D is TRBD1 (5 bases). CDR3 length: 14 amino acids. Looked up from germline, CDR1 is MNHEY and CDR2 is SMNVEV (reference sequence). Trimming took off 5 bases at V and 4 bases at J, with 12 bases between the two ends.

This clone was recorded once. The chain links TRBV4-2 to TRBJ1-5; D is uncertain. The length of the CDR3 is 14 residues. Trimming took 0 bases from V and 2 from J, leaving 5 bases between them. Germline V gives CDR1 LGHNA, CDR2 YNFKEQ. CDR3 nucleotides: TGTGCCAGCAGCCAAGACCGGGGCAATCAGCCCCAGCATTTT. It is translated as CASSQDRGNQPQHF.

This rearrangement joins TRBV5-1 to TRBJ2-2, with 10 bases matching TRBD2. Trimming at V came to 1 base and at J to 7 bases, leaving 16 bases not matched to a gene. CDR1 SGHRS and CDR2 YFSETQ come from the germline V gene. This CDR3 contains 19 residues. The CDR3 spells CASSLRASGGLIGNGELFF. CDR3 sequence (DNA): TGCGCCAGCAGCTTGAGGGCTAGCGGGGGACTAATCGGTAACGGGGAGCTGTTTTTT. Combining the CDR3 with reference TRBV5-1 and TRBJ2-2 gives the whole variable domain KAGVTQTPRYLIKTRGQQVTLSCSPISGHRSVSWYQQTPGQGLQFLFEYFSETQRNKGNFPGRFSGRQFSNSRSEMNVSTLELGDSALYLCASSLRASGGLIGNGELFFGEGSRLTVL.

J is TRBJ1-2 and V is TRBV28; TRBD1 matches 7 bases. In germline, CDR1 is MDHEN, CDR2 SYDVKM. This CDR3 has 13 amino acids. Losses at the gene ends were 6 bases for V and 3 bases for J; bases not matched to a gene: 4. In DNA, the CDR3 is TGTGCCAGCAGCCGAGGGGGCCACTATGGCTACACCTTC. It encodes CASSRGGHYGYTF.

Written as DNA, the CDR3 is TGTGCCAGCAAATCACAGGGGGAGGGTGAAAAACTGTTTTTT. Its translation: CASKSQGEGEKLFF. The chain couples TRBV28 to TRBJ1-4; 8 bases agree with TRBD1. Trimming took 7 bases from V and 7 from J; bases not matched to a gene: 8. Germline lookup yields CDR1 MDHEN and CDR2 SYDVKM. The CDR3 is 14 amino acids. Variable domain in full (rest from reference TRBV28 and TRBJ1-4): DVKVTQSSRYLVKRTGEKVFLECVQDMDHENMFWYRQDPGLGLRLIYFSYDVKMKEKGDIPEGYSVSREKKERFSLILESASTNQTSMYLCASKSQGEGEKLFFGSGTQLSVL.

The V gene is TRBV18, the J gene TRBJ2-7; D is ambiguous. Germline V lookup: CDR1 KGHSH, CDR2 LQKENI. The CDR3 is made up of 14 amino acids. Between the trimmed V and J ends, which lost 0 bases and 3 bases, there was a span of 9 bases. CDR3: CASSPPSQYYEQYF. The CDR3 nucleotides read TGTGCCAGCTCACCACCGTCACAATACTACGAGCAGTACTTC.

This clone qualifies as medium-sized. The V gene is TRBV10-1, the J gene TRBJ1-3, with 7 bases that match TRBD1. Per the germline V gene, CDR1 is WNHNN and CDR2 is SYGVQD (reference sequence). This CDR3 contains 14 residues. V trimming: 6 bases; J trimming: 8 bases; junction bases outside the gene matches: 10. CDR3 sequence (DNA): TGCGCCAGCAGCACCGGGACAGCGTTTGACACCATATATTTT. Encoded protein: CASSTGTAFDTIYF.

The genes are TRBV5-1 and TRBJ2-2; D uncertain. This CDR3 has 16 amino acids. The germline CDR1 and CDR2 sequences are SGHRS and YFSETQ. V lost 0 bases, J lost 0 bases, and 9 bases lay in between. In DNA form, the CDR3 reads TGCGCCAGCAGCTTGGTCCCCAGCGCGAACACCGGGGAGCTGTTTTTT. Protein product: CASSLVPSANTGELFF.

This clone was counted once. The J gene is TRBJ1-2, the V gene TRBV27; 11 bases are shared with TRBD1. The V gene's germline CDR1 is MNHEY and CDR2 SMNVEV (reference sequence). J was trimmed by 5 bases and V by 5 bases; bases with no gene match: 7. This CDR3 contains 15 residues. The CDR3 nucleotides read TGTGCCAGCAGTCCACGGGACAGGGGGGTATATGGCTACACCTTC. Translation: CASSPRDRGVYGYTF.

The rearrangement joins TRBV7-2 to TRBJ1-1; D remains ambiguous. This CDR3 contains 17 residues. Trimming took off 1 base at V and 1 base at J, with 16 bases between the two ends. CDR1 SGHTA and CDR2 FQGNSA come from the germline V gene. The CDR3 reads CASSLEGILASNTEAFF. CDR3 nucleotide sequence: TGTGCCAGCAGCTTAGAAGGGATATTAGCGTCGAACACTGAAGCTTTCTTT.